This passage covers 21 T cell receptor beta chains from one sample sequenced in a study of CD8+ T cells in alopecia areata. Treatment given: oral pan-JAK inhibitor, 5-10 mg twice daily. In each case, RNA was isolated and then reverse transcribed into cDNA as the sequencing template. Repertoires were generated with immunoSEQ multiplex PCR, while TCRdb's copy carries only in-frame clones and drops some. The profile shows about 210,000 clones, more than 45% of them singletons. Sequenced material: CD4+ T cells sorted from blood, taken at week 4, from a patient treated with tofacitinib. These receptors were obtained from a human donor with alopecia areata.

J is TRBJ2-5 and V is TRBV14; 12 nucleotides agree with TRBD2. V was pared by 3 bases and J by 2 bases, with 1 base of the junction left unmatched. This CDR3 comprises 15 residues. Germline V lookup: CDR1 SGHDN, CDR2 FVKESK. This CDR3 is CASSQLAGGQETQYF. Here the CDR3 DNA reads TGTGCCAGCAGCCAGCTAGCGGGGGGGCAAGAGACCCAGTACTTC.

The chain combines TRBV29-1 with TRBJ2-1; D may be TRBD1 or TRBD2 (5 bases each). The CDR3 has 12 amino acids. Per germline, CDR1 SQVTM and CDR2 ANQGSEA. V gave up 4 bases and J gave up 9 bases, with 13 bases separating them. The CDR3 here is CSVAVGAVEQFF. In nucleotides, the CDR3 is TGCAGCGTTGCCGTCGGGGCGGTTGAGCAGTTCTTC.

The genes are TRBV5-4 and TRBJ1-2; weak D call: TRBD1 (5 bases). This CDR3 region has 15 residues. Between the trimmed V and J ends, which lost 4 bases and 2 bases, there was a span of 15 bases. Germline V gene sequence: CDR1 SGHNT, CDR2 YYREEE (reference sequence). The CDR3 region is CASSPQQGRNYGYTF. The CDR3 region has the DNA TGTGCCAGCAGCCCACAGCAGGGAAGAAACTATGGCTACACCTTC.

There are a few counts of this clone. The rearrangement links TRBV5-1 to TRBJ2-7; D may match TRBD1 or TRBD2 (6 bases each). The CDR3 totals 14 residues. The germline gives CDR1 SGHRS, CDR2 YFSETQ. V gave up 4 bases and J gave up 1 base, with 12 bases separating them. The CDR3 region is CASSPQGRSYEQYF. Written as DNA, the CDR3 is TGCGCCAGCAGCCCGCAGGGGAGGTCCTACGAGCAGTACTTC.

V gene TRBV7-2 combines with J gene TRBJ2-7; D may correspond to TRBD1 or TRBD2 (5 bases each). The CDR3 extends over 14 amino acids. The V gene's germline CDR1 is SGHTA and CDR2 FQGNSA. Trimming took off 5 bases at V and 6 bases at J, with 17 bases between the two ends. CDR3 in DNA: TGTGCCAGCAGCCCAGACAGCCTCCGGGGCGAGCAGTACTTC. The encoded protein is CASSPDSLRGEQYF.

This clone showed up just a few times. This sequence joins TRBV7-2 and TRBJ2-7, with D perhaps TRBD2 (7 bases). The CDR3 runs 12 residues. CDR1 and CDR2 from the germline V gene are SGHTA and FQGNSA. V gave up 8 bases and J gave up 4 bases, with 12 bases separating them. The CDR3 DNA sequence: TGTGCCAGCGGGGGGGCTCGGTACGAGCAGTACTTC. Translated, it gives CASGGARYEQYF.

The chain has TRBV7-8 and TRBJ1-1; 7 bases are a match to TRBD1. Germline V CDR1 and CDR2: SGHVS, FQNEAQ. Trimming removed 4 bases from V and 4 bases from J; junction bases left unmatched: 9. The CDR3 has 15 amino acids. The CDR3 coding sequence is TGTGCCAGCAGCTCCGTGACAGGGTGGACCACTGAAGCTTTCTTT. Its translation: CASSSVTGWTTEAFF.

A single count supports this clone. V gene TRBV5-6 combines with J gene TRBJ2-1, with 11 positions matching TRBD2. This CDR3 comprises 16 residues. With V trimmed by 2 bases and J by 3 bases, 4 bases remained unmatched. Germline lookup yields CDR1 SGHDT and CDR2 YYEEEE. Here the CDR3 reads CASSFYLAGGYNEQFF. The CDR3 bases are TGTGCCAGCAGCTTCTATCTAGCGGGGGGCTACAATGAGCAGTTCTTC. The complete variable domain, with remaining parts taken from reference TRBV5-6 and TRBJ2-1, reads DAGVTQSPTHLIKTRGQQVTLRCSPKSGHDTVSWYQQALGQGPQFIFQYYEEEERQRGNFPDRFSGHQFPNYSSELNVNALLLGDSALYLCASSFYLAGGYNEQFFGPGTRLTVL.

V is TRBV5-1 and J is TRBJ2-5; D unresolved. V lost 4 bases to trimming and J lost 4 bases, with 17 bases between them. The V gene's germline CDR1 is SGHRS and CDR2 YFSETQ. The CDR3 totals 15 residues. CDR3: CASSPTGLPGETQYF. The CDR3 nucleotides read TGCGCCAGCAGCCCCACGGGCCTTCCGGGAGAGACCCAGTACTTC.

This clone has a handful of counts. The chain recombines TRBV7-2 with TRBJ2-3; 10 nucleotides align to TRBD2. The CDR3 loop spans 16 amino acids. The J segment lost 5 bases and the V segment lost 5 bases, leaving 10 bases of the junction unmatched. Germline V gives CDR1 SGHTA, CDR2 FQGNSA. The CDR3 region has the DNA TGTGCCAGCAGCCAAAGCGGGGGGGCCCGTCGAGATACGCAGTATTTT. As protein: CASSQSGGARRDTQYF.

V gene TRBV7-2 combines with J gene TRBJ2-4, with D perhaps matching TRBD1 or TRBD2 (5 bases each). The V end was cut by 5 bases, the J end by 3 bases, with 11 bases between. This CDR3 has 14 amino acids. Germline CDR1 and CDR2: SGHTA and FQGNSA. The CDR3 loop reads CASSPSGGKNIQYF. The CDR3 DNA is TGTGCCAGCAGCCCATCTGGGGGCAAAAACATTCAGTACTTC.

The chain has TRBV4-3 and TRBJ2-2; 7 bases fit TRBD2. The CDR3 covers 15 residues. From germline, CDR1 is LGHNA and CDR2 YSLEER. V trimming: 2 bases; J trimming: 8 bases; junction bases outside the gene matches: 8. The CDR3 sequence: CASSQHSGGNGELFF. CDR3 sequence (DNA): TGCGCCAGCAGCCAACACTCCGGGGGGAATGGGGAGCTGTTTTTT.

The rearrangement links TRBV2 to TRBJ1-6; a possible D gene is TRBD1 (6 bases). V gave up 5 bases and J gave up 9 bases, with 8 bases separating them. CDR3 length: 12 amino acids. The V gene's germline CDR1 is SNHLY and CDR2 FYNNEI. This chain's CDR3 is CASSQGSSPLHF. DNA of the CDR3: TGTGCCAGCAGTCAGGGGAGTTCACCCCTCCACTTT.

The CDR3 loop reads CACQNTGELFF. The CDR3 region has the DNA TGTGCCTGCCAAAACACCGGGGAGCTGTTTTTT. V usage is TRBV30 and J usage is TRBJ2-2; no reliable D call. This CDR3 contains 11 residues. Looked up from germline, CDR1 is GTSNPN and CDR2 is SVGIG (reference sequence). The germline V and J ends were trimmed by 6 bases and 2 bases, with 4 bases remaining between them.

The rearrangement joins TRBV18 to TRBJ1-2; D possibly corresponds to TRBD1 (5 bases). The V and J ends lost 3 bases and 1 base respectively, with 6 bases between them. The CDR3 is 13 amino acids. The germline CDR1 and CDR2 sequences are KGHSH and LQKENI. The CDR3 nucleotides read TGTGCCAGCTCACCTGGGGGTAACTATGGCTACACCTTC. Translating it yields CASSPGGNYGYTF. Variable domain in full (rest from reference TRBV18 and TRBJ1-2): NAGVMQNPRHLVRRRGQEARLRCSPMKGHSHVYWYRQLPEEGLKFMVYLQKENIIDESGMPKERFSAEFPKEGPSILRIQQVVRGDSAAYFCASSPGGNYGYTFGSGTRLTVV.

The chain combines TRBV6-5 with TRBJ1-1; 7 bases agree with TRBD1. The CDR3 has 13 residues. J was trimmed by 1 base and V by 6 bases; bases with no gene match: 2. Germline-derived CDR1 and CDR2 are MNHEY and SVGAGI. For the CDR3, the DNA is TGTGCCAGCAGCCGACAGGGGAACACTGAAGCTTTCTTT. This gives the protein CASSRQGNTEAFF.

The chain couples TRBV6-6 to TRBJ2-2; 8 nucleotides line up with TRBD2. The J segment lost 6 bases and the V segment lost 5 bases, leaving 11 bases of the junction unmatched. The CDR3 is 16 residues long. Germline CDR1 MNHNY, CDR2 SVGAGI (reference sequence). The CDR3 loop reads CASSRWASGLPGELFF. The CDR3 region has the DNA TGTGCCAGCAGTCGCTGGGCTAGCGGGCTGCCCGGGGAGCTGTTTTTT.

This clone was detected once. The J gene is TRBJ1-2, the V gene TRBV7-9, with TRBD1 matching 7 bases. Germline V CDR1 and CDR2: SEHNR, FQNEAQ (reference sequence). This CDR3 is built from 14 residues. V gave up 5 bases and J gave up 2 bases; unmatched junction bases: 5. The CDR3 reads CASSPMTGNYGYTF. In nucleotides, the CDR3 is TGTGCCAGCAGCCCCATGACAGGGAACTATGGCTACACCTTC. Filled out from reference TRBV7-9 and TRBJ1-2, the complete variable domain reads DTGVSQNPRHKITKRGQNVTFRCDPISEHNRLYWYRQTLGQGPEFLTYFQNEAQLEKSRLLSDRFSAERPKGSFSTLEIQRTEQGDSAMYLCASSPMTGNYGYTFGSGTRLTVV.

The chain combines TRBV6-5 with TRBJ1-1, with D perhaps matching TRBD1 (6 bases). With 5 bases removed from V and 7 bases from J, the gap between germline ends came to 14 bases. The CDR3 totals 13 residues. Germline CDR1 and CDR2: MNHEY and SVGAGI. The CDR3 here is CASSARQAFEAFF. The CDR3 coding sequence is TGTGCCAGCAGTGCCCGACAGGCCTTTGAAGCTTTCTTT.

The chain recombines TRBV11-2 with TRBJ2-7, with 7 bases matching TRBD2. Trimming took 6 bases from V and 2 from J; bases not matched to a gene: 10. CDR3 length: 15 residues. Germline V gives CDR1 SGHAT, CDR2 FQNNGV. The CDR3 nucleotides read TGTGCCAGCAGTCGTCAGCGGGGTATAGCCTACGAGCAGTACTTC. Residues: CASSRQRGIAYEQYF.

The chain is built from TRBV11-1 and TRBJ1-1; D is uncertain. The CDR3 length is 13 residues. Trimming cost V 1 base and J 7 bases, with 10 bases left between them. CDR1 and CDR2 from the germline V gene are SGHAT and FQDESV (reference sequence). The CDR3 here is CASSLEFLSEAFF. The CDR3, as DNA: TGTGCCAGCAGCTTAGAGTTTCTCAGTGAAGCTTTCTTT.